A single sample gave rise to the 9 T cell receptor beta chains below, sequenced in a study of OX40 agonist ivuxolimab in advanced cancers. TCRdb's copy holds only in-frame clones and misses some; the assay was immunoSEQ multiplex PCR. The sample includes tens of thousands of clones, 80% to 90% of them seen just once. The sample was CD4+ or CD8+ T cells sorted from blood, taken in a trial of the OX40 agonist ivuxolimab. These receptors were collected from an adult with an advanced solid tumor such as melanoma, head and neck, liver or kidney cancer.

The V and J genes are TRBV5-6 and TRBJ1-5; no firm D call. In germline, CDR1 is SGHDT, CDR2 YYEEEE. The CDR3 covers 12 residues. Between the trimmed V and J ends, which lost 3 bases and 10 bases, there was a span of 11 bases. CDR3 amino acids: CASSWGRGPQHF. As DNA, the CDR3 is TGTGCCAGCAGCTGGGGTCGAGGACCCCAGCATTTT.

The chain joins TRBV18 to TRBJ2-1; possibly TRBD2 for D (6 bases). This CDR3 has 14 amino acids. The germline V and J ends were trimmed by 1 base and 9 bases, with 13 bases remaining between them. The germline gives CDR1 KGHSH, CDR2 LQKENI. CDR3 protein: CASSPRGESSEQFF. CDR3 DNA sequence: TGTGCCAGCTCACCACGGGGGGAATCCTCTGAGCAGTTCTTC.

For the CDR3, the DNA is TGTGCCAGCAGCTTGGGCCTGGGAGGCACTGAAGCTTTCTTT. The encoded protein is CASSLGLGGTEAFF. J is TRBJ1-1 and V is TRBV11-2; D is unresolved. The germline V gene encodes CDR1 SGHAT and CDR2 FQNNGV. V lost 3 bases and J lost 4, with 12 bases in between. This CDR3 contains 14 residues.

The gene calls are TRBV7-2 and TRBJ2-7; perhaps TRBD2 as D (7 bases). Trimming pared 5 bases from V and 3 bases from J, leaving 17 bases between. This CDR3 region has 15 residues. CDR1 is SGHTA, CDR2 FQGNSA, per germline. The CDR3 sequence: CASSEHGGLVYEQYF. CDR3 in DNA: TGTGCCAGCAGCGAACACGGGGGGCTAGTCTACGAGCAGTACTTC.

This chain connects TRBV19 to TRBJ1-6; 10 bases are a match to TRBD1. V dropped 8 bases and J dropped 11; count of bases not matched to a gene: 12. This CDR3 region has 15 residues. The germline V gene has CDR1 LNHDA and CDR2 SQIVND (reference sequence). The CDR3 nucleotides are TGTGCCAGTCACCGGGACAGGGGCTCCAAAACACCCCTCCACTTT. It specifies CASHRDRGSKTPLHF.

This clone was counted only a few times. The chain uses TRBV29-1 and TRBJ2-1; perhaps TRBD1 as D (7 bases). The CDR3 has 10 residues. V was trimmed by 6 bases and J by 8 bases, leaving 8 bases between them. The germline V gene has CDR1 SQVTM and CDR2 ANQGSEA. The DNA for the CDR3 is TGCAGCGTCAGGGGGGATGAGCAGTTCTTC. Translation: CSVRGDEQFF.

The chain is built from TRBV29-1 and TRBJ2-4, with 9 bases that match TRBD2. V lost 2 bases, J lost 7 bases, and 3 bases stayed unmatched. The CDR3 contains 13 residues. CDR1 is SQVTM and CDR2 is ANQGSEA in the germline V gene. This CDR3 reads CSVESAGGNIQYF. The DNA for the CDR3 is TGCAGCGTTGAATCAGCGGGGGGTAACATTCAGTACTTC.

The V call is TRBV29-1, the J call TRBJ1-2, with D hard to call. CDR3 size: 11 residues. The V gene's germline CDR1 is SQVTM and CDR2 ANQGSEA. Trimming left V 7 bases short and J 6 bases short, with 12 bases between. In DNA form, the CDR3 reads TGCAGCGACAGTCACGTGGATGGCTACACCTTC. Protein sequence: CSDSHVDGYTF.

The genes are TRBV2 and TRBJ1-5; unclear D gene. V was pared by 6 bases and J by 4 bases, with 10 bases between. Germline loops: CDR1 SNHLY, CDR2 FYNNEI. CDR3 length: 13 residues. The CDR3 region is CASSEEPNQPQHF. CDR3 nucleotide sequence: TGTGCCAGCAGCGAGGAACCTAATCAGCCCCAGCATTTT. The full variable domain, rest sourced from reference TRBV2 and TRBJ1-5, is EPEVTQTPSHQVTQMGQEVILRCVPISNHLYFYWYRQILGQKVEFLVSFYNNEISEKSEIFDDQFSVERPDGSNFTLKIRSTKLEDSAMYFCASSEEPNQPQHFGDGTRLSIL.